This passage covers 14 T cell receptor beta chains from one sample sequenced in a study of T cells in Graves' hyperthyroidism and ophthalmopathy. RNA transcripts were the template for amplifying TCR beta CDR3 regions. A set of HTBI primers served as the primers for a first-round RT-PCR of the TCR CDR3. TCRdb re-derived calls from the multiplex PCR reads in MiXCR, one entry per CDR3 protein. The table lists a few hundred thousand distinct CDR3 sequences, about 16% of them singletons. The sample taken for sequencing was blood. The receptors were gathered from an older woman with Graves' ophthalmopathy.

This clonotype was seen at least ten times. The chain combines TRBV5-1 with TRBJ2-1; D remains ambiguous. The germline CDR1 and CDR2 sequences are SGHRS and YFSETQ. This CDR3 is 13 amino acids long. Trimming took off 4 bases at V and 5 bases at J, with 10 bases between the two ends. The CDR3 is CASSLSEHNEQFF. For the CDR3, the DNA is TGCGCCAGCAGCCTCTCGGAACACAATGAGCAGTTCTTC.

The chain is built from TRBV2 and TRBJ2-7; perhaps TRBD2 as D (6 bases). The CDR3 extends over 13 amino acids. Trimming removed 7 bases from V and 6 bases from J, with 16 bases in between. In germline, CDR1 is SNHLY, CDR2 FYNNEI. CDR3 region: CASMPRSRGEQYF. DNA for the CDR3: TGTGCCAGCATGCCCCGCTCGCGGGGCGAGCAGTACTTC. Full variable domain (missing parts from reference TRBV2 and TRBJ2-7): EPEVTQTPSHQVTQMGQEVILRCVPISNHLYFYWYRQILGQKVEFLVSFYNNEISEKSEIFDDQFSVERPDGSNFTLKIRSTKLEDSAMYFCASMPRSRGEQYFGPGTRLTVT.

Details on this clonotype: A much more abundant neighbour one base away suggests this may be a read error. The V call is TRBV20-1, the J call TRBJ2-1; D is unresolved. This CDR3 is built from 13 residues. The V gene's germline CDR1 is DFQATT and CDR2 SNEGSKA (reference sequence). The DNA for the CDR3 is TGCAGTGCTAGGAAGGGATTCGACAATGAGGAGTTCTTC. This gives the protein CSARKGFDNEEFF.

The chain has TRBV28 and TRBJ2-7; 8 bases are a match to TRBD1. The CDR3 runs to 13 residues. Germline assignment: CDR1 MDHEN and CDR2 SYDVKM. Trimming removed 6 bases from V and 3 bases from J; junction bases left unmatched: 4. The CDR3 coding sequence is TGTGCCAGCAGGGCAGGGGGCTTCTACGAGCAGTACTTC. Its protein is CASRAGGFYEQYF.

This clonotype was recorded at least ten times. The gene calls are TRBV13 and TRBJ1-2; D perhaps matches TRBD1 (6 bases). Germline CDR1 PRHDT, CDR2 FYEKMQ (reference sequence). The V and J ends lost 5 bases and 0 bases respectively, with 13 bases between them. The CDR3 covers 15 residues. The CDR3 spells CASSEYRAPNYGYTF. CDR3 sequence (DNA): TGTGCCAGCAGCGAATACAGGGCCCCTAACTATGGCTACACCTTC.

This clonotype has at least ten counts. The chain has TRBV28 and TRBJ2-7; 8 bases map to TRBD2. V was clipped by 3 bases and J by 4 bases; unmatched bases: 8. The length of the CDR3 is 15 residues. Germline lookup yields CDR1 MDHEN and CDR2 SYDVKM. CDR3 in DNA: TGTGCCAGCAGTTTTTCCCATAGCGGGAAGTACGAGCAGTACTTC. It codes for CASSFSHSGKYEQYF.

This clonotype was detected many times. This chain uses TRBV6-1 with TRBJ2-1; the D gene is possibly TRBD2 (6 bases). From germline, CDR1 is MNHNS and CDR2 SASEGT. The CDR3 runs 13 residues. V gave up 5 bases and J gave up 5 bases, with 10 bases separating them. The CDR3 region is CASSSGGNNEQFF. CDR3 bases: TGTGCCAGCAGTTCCGGCGGGAACAATGAGCAGTTCTTC.

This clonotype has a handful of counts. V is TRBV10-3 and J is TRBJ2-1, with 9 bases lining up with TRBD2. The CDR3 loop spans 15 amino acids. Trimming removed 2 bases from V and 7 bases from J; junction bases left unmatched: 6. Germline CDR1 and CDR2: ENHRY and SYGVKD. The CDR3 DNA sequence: TGTGCCATCAGTGAGGGCGGGGGGGGGCATAATGAGCAGTTCTTC. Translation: CAISEGGGGHNEQFF.

CDR3 bases: TGTGCCAGCATGATAACAAGGGGAGATGAAAAACTGTTTTTT. It codes for CASMITRGDEKLFF. The gene calls are TRBV28 and TRBJ1-4, with D possibly TRBD1 on 5 matching bases. V was shortened by 7 bases and J by 6 bases, with 15 bases between the two germline ends. Germline V gives CDR1 MDHEN, CDR2 SYDVKM. CDR3 size: 14 residues.

Here the CDR3 DNA reads TGTGCCAGCAGTTTCGGCCCCCCCTACGAGCAGTACTTC. Its protein product is CASSFGPPYEQYF. The gene calls are TRBV12-3 or TRBV12-4 and TRBJ2-7; D not resolved. This CDR3 spans 13 amino acids. Deletions cut 3 bases from V and 2 bases from J, with 8 bases between.

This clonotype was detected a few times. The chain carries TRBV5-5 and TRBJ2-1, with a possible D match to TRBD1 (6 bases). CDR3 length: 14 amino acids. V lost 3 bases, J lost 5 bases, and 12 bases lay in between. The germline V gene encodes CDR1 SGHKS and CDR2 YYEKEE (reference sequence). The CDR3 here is CASSSWSGDNEQFF. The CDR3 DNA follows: TGTGCCAGCAGCTCGTGGTCAGGGGACAATGAGCAGTTCTTC. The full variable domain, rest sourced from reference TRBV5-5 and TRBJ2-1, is DAGVTQSPTHLIKTRGQQVTLRCSPISGHKSVSWYQQVLGQGPQFIFQYYEKEERGRGNFPDRFSARQFPNYSSELNVNALLLGDSALYLCASSSWSGDNEQFFGPGTRLTVL.

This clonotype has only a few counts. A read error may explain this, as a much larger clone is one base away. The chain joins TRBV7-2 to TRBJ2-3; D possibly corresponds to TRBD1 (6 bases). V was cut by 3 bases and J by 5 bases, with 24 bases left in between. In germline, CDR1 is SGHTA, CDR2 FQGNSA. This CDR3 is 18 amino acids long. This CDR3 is CASSFGAKGVGRLDTQYF. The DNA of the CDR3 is TGTGCCAGCAGCTTCGGGGCTAAGGGGGTAGGGCGGTTAGATACGCAGTATTTT.

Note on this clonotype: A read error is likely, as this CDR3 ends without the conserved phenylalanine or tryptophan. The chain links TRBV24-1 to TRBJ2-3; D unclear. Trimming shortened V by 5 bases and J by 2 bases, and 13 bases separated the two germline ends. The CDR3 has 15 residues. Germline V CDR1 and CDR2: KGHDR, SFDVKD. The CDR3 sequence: CATSGWGTDTDTQYL. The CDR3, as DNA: TGTGCCACCAGTGGGTGGGGAACGGACACAGATACGCAGTATCTT.

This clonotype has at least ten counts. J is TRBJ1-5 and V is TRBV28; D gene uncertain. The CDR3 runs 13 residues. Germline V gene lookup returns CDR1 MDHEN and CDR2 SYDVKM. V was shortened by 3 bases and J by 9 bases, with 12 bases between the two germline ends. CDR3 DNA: TGTGCCAGCAGTTTGACGGGATTAGGGCCCCAGCATTTT. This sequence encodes CASSLTGLGPQHF.